Given below is one T cell receptor beta chain in context. This specimen belongs to a study of blood T cell repertoires in COVID-19. Looking at the study overall: From the United States, Italy and Spain came samples of acute and convalescent COVID-19. Sample material is recorded as cDNA or gDNA derived from T cells, B-cell-depleted T cells, or PBMCs.

In the original analysis: How many nucleated cells were present was estimated from reference gene primer amplification. Assay: immunoSEQ multiplex PCR; the TCRdb copy retains only in-frame clones and omits some. The V and J calls and clone size are taken from that table; D and trimming were inferred from the DNA. Among 250,000 or so clones, 82% were seen once, and the ten largest hold approximately 4.8%. From germline, CDR1 is SGHRS and CDR2 YFSETQ. Trimming removed 6 bases at V and 4 bases at J, with 17 bases between. There are 15 residues in the CDR3. The sequenced sample was peripheral blood. The TCR was taken from a woman aged 70 to 79 with acute or convalescent COVID-19. The V gene is TRBV5-1, the J gene TRBJ2-1, with D possibly TRBD2 on 7 matching bases. The DNA of the CDR3 is TGCGCCAGCACCGAGGGGGGGATGAGTTACAATGAGCAGTTCTTC. Its translation is CASTEGGMSYNEQFF.